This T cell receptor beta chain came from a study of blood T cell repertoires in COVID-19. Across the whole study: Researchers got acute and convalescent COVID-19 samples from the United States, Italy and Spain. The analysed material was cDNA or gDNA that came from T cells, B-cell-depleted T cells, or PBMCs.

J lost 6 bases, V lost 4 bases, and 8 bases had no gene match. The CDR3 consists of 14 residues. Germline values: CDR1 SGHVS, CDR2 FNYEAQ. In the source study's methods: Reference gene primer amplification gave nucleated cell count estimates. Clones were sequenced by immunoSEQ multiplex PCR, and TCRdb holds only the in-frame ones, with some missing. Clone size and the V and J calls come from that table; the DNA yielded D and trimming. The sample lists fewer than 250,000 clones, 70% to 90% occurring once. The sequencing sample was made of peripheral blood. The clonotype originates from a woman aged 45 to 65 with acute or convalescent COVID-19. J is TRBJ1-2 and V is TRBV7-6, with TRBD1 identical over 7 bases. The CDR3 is CASSSGTASDGYTF. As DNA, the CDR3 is TGTGCCAGCAGCTCCGGGACAGCCTCTGATGGCTACACCTTC.